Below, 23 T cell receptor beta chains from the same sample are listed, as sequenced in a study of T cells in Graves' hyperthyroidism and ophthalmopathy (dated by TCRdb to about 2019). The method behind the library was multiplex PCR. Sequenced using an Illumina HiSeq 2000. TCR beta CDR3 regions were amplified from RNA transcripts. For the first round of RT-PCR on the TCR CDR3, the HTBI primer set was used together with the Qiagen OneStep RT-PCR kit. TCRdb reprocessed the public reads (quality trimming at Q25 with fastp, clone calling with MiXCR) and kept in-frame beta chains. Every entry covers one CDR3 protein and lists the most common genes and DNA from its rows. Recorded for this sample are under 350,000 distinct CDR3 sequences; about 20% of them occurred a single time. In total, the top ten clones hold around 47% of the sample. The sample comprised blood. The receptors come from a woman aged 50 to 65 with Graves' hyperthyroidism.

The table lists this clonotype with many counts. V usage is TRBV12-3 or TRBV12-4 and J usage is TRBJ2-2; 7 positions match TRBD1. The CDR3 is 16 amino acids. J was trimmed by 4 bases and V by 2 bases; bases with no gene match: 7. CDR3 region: CASSLRLGQTTGELFF. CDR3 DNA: TGTGCCAGCAGTTTACGACTGGGACAGACCACCGGGGAGCTGTTTTTT.

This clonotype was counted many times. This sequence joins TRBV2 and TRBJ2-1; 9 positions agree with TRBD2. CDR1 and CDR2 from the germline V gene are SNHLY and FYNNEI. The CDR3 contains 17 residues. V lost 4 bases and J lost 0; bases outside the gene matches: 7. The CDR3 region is CASSGRLADHSYNEQFF. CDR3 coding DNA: TGTGCCAGCAGTGGGCGACTAGCGGACCACTCCTACAATGAGCAGTTCTTC.

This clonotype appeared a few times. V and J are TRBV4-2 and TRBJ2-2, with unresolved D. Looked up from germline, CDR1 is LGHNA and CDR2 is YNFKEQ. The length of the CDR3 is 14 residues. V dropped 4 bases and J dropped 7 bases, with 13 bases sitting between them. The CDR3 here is CASSPRTTDGELFF. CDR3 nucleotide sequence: TGTGCCAGCAGCCCGAGAACGACGGACGGGGAGCTGTTTTTT.

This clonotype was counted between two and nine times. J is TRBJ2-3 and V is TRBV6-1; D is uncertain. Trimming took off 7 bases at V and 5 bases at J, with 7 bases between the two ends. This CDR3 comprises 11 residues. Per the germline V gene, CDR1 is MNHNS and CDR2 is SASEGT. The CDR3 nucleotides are TGTGCCAGCATAGGTGTAGATACGCAGTATTTT. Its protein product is CASIGVDTQYF.

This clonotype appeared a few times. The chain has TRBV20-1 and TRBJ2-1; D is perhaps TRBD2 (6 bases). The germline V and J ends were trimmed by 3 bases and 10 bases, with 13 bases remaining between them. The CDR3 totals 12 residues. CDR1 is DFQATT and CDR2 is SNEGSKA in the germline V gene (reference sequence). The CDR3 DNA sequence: TGCAGTGCTAGGCAACTTCGGGGGGAGCAGTTCTTC. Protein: CSARQLRGEQFF.

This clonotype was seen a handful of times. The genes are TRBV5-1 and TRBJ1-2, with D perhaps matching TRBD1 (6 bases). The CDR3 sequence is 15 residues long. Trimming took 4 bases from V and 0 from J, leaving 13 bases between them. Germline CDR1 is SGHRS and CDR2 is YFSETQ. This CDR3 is CASSVTGQANYGYTF. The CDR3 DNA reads TGCGCCAGCAGCGTAACAGGGCAAGCTAACTATGGCTACACCTTC.

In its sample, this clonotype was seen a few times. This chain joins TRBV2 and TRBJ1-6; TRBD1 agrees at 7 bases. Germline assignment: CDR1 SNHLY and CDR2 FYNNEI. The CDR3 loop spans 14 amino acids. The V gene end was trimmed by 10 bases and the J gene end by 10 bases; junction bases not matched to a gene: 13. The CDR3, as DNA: TGTGCCATTCAGGGACAGCAATACGGATCACCCCTCCACTTT. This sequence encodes CAIQGQQYGSPLHF.

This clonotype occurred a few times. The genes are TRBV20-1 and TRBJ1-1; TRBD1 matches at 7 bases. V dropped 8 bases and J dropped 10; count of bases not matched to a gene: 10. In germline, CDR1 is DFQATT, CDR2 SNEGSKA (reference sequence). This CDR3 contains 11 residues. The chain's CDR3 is CSYNRGGGAFF. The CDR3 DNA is TGCAGTTACAACAGGGGCGGCGGAGCTTTCTTT.

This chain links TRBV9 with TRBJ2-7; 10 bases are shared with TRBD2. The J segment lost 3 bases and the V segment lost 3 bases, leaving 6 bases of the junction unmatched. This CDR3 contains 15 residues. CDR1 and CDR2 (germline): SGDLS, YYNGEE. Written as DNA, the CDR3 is TGTGCCAGCAGCGCCGGGACTAGCGATTTCTACGAGCAGTACTTC. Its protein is CASSAGTSDFYEQYF.

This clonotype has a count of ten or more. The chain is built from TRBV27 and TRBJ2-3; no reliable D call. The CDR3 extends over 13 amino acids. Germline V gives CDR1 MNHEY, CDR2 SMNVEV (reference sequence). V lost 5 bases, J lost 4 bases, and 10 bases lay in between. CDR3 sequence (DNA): TGTGCCAGCAGTCACGAAGCCGCAGATACGCAGTATTTT. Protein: CASSHEAADTQYF.

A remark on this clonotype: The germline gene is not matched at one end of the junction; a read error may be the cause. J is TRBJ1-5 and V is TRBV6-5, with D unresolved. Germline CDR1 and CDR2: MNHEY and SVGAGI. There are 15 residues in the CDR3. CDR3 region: CASSYSRDSNQPLHF. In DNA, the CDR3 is TGTGCCAGCAGTTACTCTCGAGATAGCAATCAGCCCCTGCATTTT.

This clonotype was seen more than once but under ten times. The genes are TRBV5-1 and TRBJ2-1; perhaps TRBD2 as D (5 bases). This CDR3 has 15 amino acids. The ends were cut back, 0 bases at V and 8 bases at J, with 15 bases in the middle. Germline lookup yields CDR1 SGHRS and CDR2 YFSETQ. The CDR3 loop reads CASSLDSVSGDEQFF. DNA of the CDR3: TGCGCCAGCAGCTTGGATAGCGTATCTGGCGATGAGCAGTTCTTC. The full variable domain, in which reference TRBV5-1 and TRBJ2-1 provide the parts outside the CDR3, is KAGVTQTPRYLIKTRGQQVTLSCSPISGHRSVSWYQQTPGQGLQFLFEYFSETQRNKGNFPGRFSGRQFSNSRSEMNVSTLELGDSALYLCASSLDSVSGDEQFFGPGTRLTVL.

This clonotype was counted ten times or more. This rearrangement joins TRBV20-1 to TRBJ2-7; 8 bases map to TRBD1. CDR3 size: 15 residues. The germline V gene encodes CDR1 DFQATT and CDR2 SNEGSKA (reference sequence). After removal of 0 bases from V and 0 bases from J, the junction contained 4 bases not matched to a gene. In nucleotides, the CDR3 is TGCAGTGCTAGAGATATCGACAGGGGCTCCTACGAGCAGTACTTC. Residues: CSARDIDRGSYEQYF.

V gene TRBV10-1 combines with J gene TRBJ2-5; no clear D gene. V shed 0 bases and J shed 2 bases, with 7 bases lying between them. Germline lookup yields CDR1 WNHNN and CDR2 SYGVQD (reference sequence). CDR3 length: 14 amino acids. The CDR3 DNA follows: TGCGCCAGCAGTGAGTCGGTGCGACAAGAGACCCAGTACTTC. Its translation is CASSESVRQETQYF.

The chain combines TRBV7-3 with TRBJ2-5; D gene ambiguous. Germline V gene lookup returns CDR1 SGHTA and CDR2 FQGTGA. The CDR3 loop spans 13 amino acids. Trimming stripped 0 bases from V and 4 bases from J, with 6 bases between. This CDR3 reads CASSLTPPETQYF. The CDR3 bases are TGTGCCAGCAGCTTAACGCCCCCAGAGACCCAGTACTTC.

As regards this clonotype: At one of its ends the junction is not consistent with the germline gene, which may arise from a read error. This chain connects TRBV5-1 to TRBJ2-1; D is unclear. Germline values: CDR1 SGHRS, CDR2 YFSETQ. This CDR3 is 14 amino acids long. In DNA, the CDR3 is TGTGCCAGCAGCCAAGTTGGCGACTACAATGAGCAGTTCTTC. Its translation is CASSQVGDYNEQFF. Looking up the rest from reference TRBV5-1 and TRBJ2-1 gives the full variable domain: KAGVTQTPRYLIKTRGQQVTLSCSPISGHRSVSWYQQTPGQGLQFLFEYFSETQRNKGNFPGRFSGRQFSNSRSEMNVSTLELGDSALYLCASSQVGDYNEQFFGPGTRLTVL.

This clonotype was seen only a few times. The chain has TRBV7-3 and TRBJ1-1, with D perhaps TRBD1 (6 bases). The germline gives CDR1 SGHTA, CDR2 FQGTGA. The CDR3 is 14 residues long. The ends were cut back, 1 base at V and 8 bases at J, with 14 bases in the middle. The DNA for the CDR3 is TGTGCCAGCAGCTTAATCGGAGGGGGAGGGGAAGCTTTCTTT. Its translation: CASSLIGGGGEAFF. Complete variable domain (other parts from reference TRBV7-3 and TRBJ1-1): GAGVSQTPSNKVTEKGKYVELRCDPISGHTALYWYRQSLGQGPEFLIYFQGTGAADDSGLPNDRFFAVRPEGSVSTLKIQRTERGDSAVYLCASSLIGGGGEAFFGQGTRLTVV.

The CDR3 protein is CASSLPPSLNTQYF. As DNA, the CDR3 is TGTGCCAGCAGCCTCCCCCCCAGCCTTAATACGCAGTATTTT. This chain links TRBV6-2 or TRBV6-3 with TRBJ2-3, with D unresolved. The CDR3 sequence is 14 residues long. CDR1 is MNHEY and CDR2 is SVGEGT in the germline V gene. The ends were cut back, 6 bases at V and 7 bases at J, with 17 bases in the middle.

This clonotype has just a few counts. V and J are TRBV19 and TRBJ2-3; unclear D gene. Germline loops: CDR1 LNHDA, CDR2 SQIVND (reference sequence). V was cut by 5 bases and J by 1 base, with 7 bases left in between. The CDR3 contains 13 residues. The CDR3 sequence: CASSAGRTDTQYF. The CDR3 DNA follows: TGTGCCAGTAGTGCTGGACGCACAGATACGCAGTATTTT.

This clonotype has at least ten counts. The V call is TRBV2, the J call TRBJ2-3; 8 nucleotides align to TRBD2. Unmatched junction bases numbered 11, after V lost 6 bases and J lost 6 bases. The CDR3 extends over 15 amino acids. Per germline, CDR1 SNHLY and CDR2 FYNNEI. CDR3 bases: TGTGCCAGCAGATCAAGCGGGGGCCCCGCGGATACGCAGTATTTT. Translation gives CASRSSGGPADTQYF. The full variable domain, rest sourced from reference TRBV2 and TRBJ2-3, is EPEVTQTPSHQVTQMGQEVILRCVPISNHLYFYWYRQILGQKVEFLVSFYNNEISEKSEIFDDQFSVERPDGSNFTLKIRSTKLEDSAMYFCASRSSGGPADTQYFGPGTRLTVL.

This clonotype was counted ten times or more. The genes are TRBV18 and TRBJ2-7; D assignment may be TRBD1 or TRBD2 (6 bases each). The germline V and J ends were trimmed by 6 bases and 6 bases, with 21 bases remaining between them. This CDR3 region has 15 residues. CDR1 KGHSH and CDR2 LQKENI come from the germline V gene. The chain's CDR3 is CASSLQGGAPLEQYV. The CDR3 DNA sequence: TGTGCCAGCTCGCTACAGGGAGGCGCTCCCCTCGAGCAGTACGTC.

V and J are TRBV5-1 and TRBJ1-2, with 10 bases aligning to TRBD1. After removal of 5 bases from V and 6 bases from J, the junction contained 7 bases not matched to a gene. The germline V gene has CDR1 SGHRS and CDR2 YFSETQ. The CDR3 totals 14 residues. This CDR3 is CASSRQGAGDGYTF. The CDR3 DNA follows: TGCGCCAGCAGTCGACAGGGGGCGGGTGATGGCTACACCTTC.

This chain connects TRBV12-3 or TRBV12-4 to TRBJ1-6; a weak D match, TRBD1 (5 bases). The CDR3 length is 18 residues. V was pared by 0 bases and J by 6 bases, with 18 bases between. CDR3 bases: TGTGCCAGCAGTTTAGCTCAGGGACGGGGGTTTTTTAATTCACCCCTCCACTTT. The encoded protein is CASSLAQGRGFFNSPLHF.